This T cell receptor beta chain was sequenced for a study of CD8 T cells in ankylosing spondylitis (dated by TCRdb to the late 2010s). Turning to the overall study: To find TCR variants linked to disease, the study profiled T cell receptor beta repertoires in ankylosing spondylitis patients and healthy donors. The whole study cohort included about a hundred healthy donors and under 30 ankylosing spondylitis patients. Peripheral blood was sampled, and synovial fluid was additionally collected from ankylosing spondylitis patients. What the study reported, not specific to this receptor: The disease-linked clones were reported as significantly enriched in matched synovial fluid samples from ankylosing spondylitis patients. The disease-linked clones showed a CD8+ phenotype and occurred at relatively low frequencies in peripheral blood. Blood from ankylosing spondylitis patients appeared to be characterized by a TCR beta motif composed of 7 to 9 highly homologous amino acid variants. Some motif variants were previously reported in synovial fluid and blood of reactive arthritis patients, suggesting common disease-initiation mechanisms.

This clonotype was seen only a few times. There is no known antigen for this receptor. No much larger clonotype is one base removed from it; base qualities were not supplied. Data came from an Illumina HiSeq 2500. TCR beta libraries were prepared by quantitative 5'-RACE with molecular barcodes. The authors' pipeline ran thus. A new computational method based on a probabilistic model of VDJ rearrangement was used to identify disease-linked TCR variants. In-frame beta chains were kept once TCRdb had trimmed the public reads at Q25 with fastp and called clones with MiXCR. Each CDR3 protein appears once, grouped with its most common genes and DNA. TCRdb's processing, not the study's, gives the V and J calls here. The sample table shows 200,000 to 250,000 distinct CDR3 sequences, and roughly 6.6% are seen once. Approximately 15% of the sample is in the top ten clones. The CDR3, from cysteine to phenylalanine, totals 17 residues. The DNA shown is the 51-base CDR3, in frame from base 1. CDR1 SGHDN and CDR2 FVKESK were looked up in the germline V gene. Relative to germline, V is 1 base shorter and J is 0 bases shorter, with 13 bases between their ends.

Recombination linked TRBV14 to TRBJ2-1; the D gene remains uncertain. The clonotype comes from a male donor with ankylosing spondylitis. Sequenced input: blood, either unsorted or a sorted T cell fraction (not recorded which). CDR3 protein: CASSQALRGHSYNEQFF. The nucleotide sequence is given as TGTGCCAGCAGCCAAGCGTTGCGAGGCCACTCCTACAATGAGCAGTTCTTC.